The 21 T cell receptor beta chains below all came from one sample that was sequenced in a study of T cells in Graves' hyperthyroidism and ophthalmopathy. RNA transcripts were the template for amplifying TCR beta CDR3 regions. Carried out on the TCR CDR3, a first-round RT-PCR used the HTBI primer set. TCRdb called the multiplex PCR reads again in MiXCR, with one record for every CDR3 protein. The sample holds more than 550,000 distinct CDR3 sequences, 45% seen once. The sequenced sample was peripheral blood or thyroid tissue (not recorded which). These TCRs come from an adult man with Graves' disease, either hyperthyroidism or ophthalmopathy (not recorded which).

This chain links TRBV7-8 with TRBJ1-5; possibly TRBD1 for D (6 bases). CDR1 is SGHVS and CDR2 is FQNEAQ in the germline V gene. The CDR3 sequence is 15 residues long. Trimming took 2 bases from V and 1 from J, leaving 9 bases between them. This CDR3 is CASSLLGGSNQPQHF. CDR3 bases: TGTGCCAGCAGCTTACTGGGGGGCAGCAATCAGCCCCAGCATTTT.

The rearrangement joins TRBV20-1 to TRBJ1-3, with D tentatively TRBD1 (6 bases). The V end lost 3 bases, the J end lost 1 base, and 13 bases lay between the germline ends. The CDR3 has 15 residues. Germline CDR1 is DFQATT and CDR2 is SNEGSKA (reference sequence). As DNA, the CDR3 is TGCAGTGCTAGGACTCGGGGGCTTTCTGGAAACACCATATATTTT. Translated: CSARTRGLSGNTIYF.

V usage is TRBV20-1 and J usage is TRBJ2-7; 7 positions agree with TRBD2. This CDR3 has 13 residues. The germline gives CDR1 DFQATT, CDR2 SNEGSKA (reference sequence). V lost 4 bases to trimming and J lost 0 bases; unmatched junction nucleotides: 3. This chain's CDR3 is CSAIWTSSYEQYF. CDR3 nucleotides: TGCAGTGCTATCTGGACTAGCTCCTACGAGCAGTACTTC.

The chain is built from TRBV29-1 and TRBJ1-1; D possibly corresponds to TRBD1 (6 bases). The CDR3 sequence is 11 residues long. Trimming cost V 2 bases and J 10 bases, with 11 bases left between them. In germline, CDR1 is SQVTM, CDR2 ANQGSEA. CDR3 region: CSVEIGGTAFF. The CDR3 nucleotides are TGCAGCGTTGAAATAGGGGGGACAGCTTTCTTT. Using reference TRBV29-1 and TRBJ1-1 for the parts outside the CDR3, the full variable domain is SAVISQKPSRDICQRGTSLTIQCQVDSQVTMMFWYRQQPGQSLTLIATANQGSEATYESGFVIDKFPISRPNLTFSTLTVSNMSPEDSSIYLCSVEIGGTAFFGQGTRLTVV.

This clonotype was recorded at least ten times. The chain couples TRBV7-3 to TRBJ1-6; the D gene is possibly TRBD1 (5 bases). Germline V gene lookup returns CDR1 SGHTA and CDR2 FQGTGA. V was pared by 5 bases and J by 9 bases, with 14 bases between. CDR3 length equals 14 residues. The CDR3 DNA is TGTGCCAGCAGCCTGGGGCCTGGGGGTTCACCCCTCCACTTT. This translates into CASSLGPGGSPLHF.

V and J are TRBV7-9 and TRBJ2-7, with TRBD2 as a possible D gene (6 bases). Deletions cut 6 bases from V and 2 bases from J, with 17 bases between. CDR3 length: 15 residues. Germline CDR1 is SEHNR and CDR2 is FQNEAQ (reference sequence). The CDR3 sequence: CASRSDRESPYEQYF. In DNA form, the CDR3 reads TGTGCCAGCAGGTCGGACCGGGAGAGTCCCTACGAGCAGTACTTC.

The chain recombines TRBV5-1 with TRBJ2-7; D may be TRBD2 (5 bases). This CDR3 contains 15 residues. Trimming removed 4 bases from V and 3 bases from J, with 17 bases in between. CDR1 and CDR2 from the germline V gene are SGHRS and YFSETQ. In DNA form, the CDR3 reads TGCGCCAGCAGCGAGTATGGACTCGGACTCTACGAGCAGTACTTC. Translation: CASSEYGLGLYEQYF.

The sample holds many counts of this clonotype. The rearrangement uses TRBV7-6 and TRBJ1-1; the D is unclear. The CDR3 consists of 14 residues. V was shortened by 3 bases and J by 0 bases, with 8 bases between the two germline ends. CDR1 and CDR2 (germline): SGHVS, FNYEAQ. CDR3 protein: CASSFDGMNTEAFF. The CDR3 DNA sequence: TGTGCCAGCAGCTTCGACGGGATGAACACTGAAGCTTTCTTT.

This chain uses TRBV25-1 with TRBJ1-6; tentative D call: TRBD1 (6 bases). Germline CDR1 reads MGHDK; CDR2 reads SYGVNS. This CDR3 is built from 13 residues. Trimming shortened V by 8 bases and J by 9 bases, and 14 bases separated the two germline ends. The DNA for the CDR3 is TGTGCCAGCTTGGCCAGGGGCGGTTCACCCCTCCACTTT. This encodes CASLARGGSPLHF.

In its sample, this clonotype was seen a few times. This chain joins TRBV12-3 or TRBV12-4 and TRBJ1-2; no reliable D call. V gave up 4 bases and J gave up 5 bases, with 11 bases separating them. This CDR3 has 13 residues. The CDR3 spells CASSSSGVYGYTF. The CDR3 bases are TGTGCCAGCAGTTCCTCAGGTGTATATGGCTACACCTTC.

Only a few counts were recorded for this clonotype. The rearrangement joins TRBV20-1 to TRBJ1-5; 7 nucleotides line up with TRBD1. J was trimmed by 3 bases and V by 3 bases; bases with no gene match: 11. Germline lookup yields CDR1 DFQATT and CDR2 SNEGSKA (reference sequence). The CDR3 is 16 residues long. The CDR3 nucleotides are TGCAGTGCTAGGGCCGACAGGGACCGGAACAATCAGCCCCAGCATTTT. The encoded protein is CSARADRDRNNQPQHF.

V gene TRBV6-5 combines with J gene TRBJ2-5; D is ambiguous. Germline CDR1 and CDR2: MNHEY and SVGAGI. The CDR3 is 11 amino acids. Trimming left V 7 bases short and J 2 bases short, with 5 bases between. The CDR3 loop reads CASTFQETQYF. The CDR3 DNA reads as TGTGCCAGCACCTTTCAAGAGACCCAGTACTTC.

This chain joins TRBV29-1 and TRBJ2-7, with 13 bases that match TRBD2. CDR1 and CDR2 from the germline V gene are SQVTM and ANQGSEA. V lost 1 base and J lost 1; bases outside the gene matches: 1. The CDR3 has 15 amino acids. Here the CDR3 reads CSVEATSGRSYEQYF. The CDR3 DNA follows: TGCAGCGTTGAAGCGACTAGCGGGAGGTCCTACGAGCAGTACTTC.

The chain links TRBV7-8 to TRBJ2-7; 7 positions agree with TRBD2. The germline V gene has CDR1 SGHVS and CDR2 FQNEAQ. V was pared by 5 bases and J by 3 bases, with 7 bases of the junction left unmatched. The CDR3 runs to 14 residues. The CDR3: CASSPRLADYEQYF. For the CDR3, the DNA is TGTGCCAGCAGCCCACGACTAGCAGACTACGAGCAGTACTTC.

This clonotype was recorded at least ten times. J is TRBJ1-6 and V is TRBV2; no firm D call. The V and J ends lost 2 bases and 9 bases respectively, with 11 bases between them. The CDR3 is made up of 14 amino acids. CDR1 is SNHLY and CDR2 is FYNNEI in the germline V gene. The CDR3 region is CASSEREIGSPLHF. CDR3 in DNA: TGTGCCAGCAGTGAACGAGAGATTGGTTCACCCCTCCACTTT. Drawing the rest from reference TRBV2 and TRBJ1-6, the complete variable domain is EPEVTQTPSHQVTQMGQEVILRCVPISNHLYFYWYRQILGQKVEFLVSFYNNEISEKSEIFDDQFSVERPDGSNFTLKIRSTKLEDSAMYFCASSEREIGSPLHFGNGTRLTVT.

This clonotype was seen a single time. The chain combines TRBV5-4 with TRBJ1-4; no firm D call. CDR1 and CDR2 from the germline V gene are SGHNT and YYREEE (reference sequence). This CDR3 has 16 amino acids. Trimming cost V 0 bases and J 0 bases, with 9 bases left between them. The CDR3 loop is CASSLVSATTNEKLFF. The CDR3 nucleotides read TGTGCCAGCAGCTTGGTGTCAGCGACAACTAATGAAAAACTGTTTTTT. The full variable domain, completed using reference TRBV5-4 and TRBJ1-4, is ETGVTQSPTHLIKTRGQQVTLRCSSQSGHNTVSWYQQALGQGPQFIFQYYREEENGRGNFPPRFSGLQFPNYSSELNVNALELDDSALYLCASSLVSATTNEKLFFGSGTQLSVL.

The chain joins TRBV19 to TRBJ1-5, with D possibly TRBD1 on 5 matching bases. Germline V lookup: CDR1 LNHDA, CDR2 SQIVND (reference sequence). CDR3 length: 16 amino acids. Trimming stripped 5 bases from V and 4 bases from J, with 18 bases between. CDR3 sequence reads: CASSLQTVRGNQPQHF. CDR3 nucleotide sequence: TGTGCCAGTAGTCTACAAACGGTTAGGGGAAATCAGCCCCAGCATTTT.

This clonotype was found many times. The rearrangement joins TRBV6-5 to TRBJ1-6, with D maybe TRBD1 (6 bases). With 6 bases removed from V and 10 bases from J, the gap between germline ends came to 13 bases. The CDR3 spans 13 residues. Germline CDR1 and CDR2: MNHEY and SVGAGI. In DNA, the CDR3 is TGTGCCAGCAGACACGGGACACGGTCACCCCTCCACTTT. Translating it yields CASRHGTRSPLHF.

The gene calls are TRBV11-2 and TRBJ1-6; 8 bases agree with TRBD1. The CDR3 covers 16 residues. CDR1 is SGHAT, CDR2 FQNNGV, per germline. The V and J ends lost 5 bases and 10 bases, in that order; junction bases with no gene match: 13. As DNA, the CDR3 is TGTGCCAGCAGCCCCCGAGGGACAGGCCCTGAATCACCCCTCCACTTT. Translating gives CASSPRGTGPESPLHF.

In its sample, this clonotype was seen many times. The chain couples TRBV19 to TRBJ1-5; D is uncertain. The germline CDR1 and CDR2 sequences are LNHDA and SQIVND (reference sequence). V lost 3 bases to trimming and J lost 0 bases, with 12 bases between them. The CDR3 runs to 16 residues. CDR3 DNA sequence: TGTGCCAGTAGTATCAATCTAGGGAATAGCAATCAGCCCCAGCATTTT. The encoded protein is CASSINLGNSNQPQHF.

The V gene is TRBV29-1, the J gene TRBJ1-2, with D unresolved. Germline CDR1 is SQVTM and CDR2 is ANQGSEA. V was cut by 4 bases and J by 8 bases, with 11 bases left in between. This CDR3 has 11 residues. CDR3 DNA sequence: TGCAGCGTTGGGAGGGCAGGCGGCTACACCTTC. Its protein is CSVGRAGGYTF.